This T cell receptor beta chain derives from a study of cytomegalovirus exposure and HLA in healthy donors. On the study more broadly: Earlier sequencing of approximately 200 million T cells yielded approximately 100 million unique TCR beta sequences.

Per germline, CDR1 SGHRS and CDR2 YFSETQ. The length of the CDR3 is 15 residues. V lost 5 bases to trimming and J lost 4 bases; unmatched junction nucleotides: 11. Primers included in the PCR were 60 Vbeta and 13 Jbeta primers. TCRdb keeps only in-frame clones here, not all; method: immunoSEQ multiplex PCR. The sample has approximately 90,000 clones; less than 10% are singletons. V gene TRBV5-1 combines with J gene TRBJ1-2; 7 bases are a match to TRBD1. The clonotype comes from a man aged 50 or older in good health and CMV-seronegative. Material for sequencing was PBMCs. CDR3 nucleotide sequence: TGCGCCAGCAGTTTTAAAGGGACAGACGTCTATGGCTACACCTTC. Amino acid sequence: CASSFKGTDVYGYTF.